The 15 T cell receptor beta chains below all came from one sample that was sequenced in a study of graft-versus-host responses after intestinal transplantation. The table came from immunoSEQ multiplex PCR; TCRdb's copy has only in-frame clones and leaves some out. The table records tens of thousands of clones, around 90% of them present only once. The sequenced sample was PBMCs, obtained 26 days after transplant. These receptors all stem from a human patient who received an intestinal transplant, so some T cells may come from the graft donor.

CDR3 protein: CASRELAAQETQYF. CDR3 DNA: TGTGCCAGCAGAGAACTAGCGGCTCAAGAGACCCAGTACTTC. The chain uses TRBV6-1 and TRBJ2-5; 8 bases fit TRBD2. From germline, CDR1 is MNHNS and CDR2 SASEGT. This CDR3 contains 14 residues. V lost 6 bases to trimming and J lost 2 bases; unmatched junction nucleotides: 5.

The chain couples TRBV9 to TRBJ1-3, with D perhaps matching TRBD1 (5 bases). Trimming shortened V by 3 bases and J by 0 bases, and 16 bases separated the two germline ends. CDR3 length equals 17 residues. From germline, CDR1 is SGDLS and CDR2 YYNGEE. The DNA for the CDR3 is TGTGCCAGCAGCGCCCCGAGGACCGACAGCTCTGGAAACACCATATATTTT. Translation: CASSAPRTDSSGNTIYF.

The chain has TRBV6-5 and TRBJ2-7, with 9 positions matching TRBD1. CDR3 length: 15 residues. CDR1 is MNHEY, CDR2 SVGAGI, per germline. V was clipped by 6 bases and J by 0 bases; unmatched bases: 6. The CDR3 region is CASRGQGLFSYEQYF. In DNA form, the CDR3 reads TGTGCCAGCAGGGGACAGGGCCTTTTCTCCTACGAGCAGTACTTC.

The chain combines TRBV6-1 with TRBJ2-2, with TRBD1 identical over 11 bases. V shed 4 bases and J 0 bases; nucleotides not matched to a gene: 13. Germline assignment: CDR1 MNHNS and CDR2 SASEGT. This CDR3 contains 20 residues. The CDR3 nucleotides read TGTGCCAGCAGTGGCGACCCGGGACAGGGGGGCTTCGCGAACACCGGGGAGCTGTTTTTT. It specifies CASSGDPGQGGFANTGELFF.

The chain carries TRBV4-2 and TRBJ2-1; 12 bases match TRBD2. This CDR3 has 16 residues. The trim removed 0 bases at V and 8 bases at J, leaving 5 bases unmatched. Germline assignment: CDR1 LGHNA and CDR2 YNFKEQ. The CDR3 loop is CASSQDWLAGGDEQFF. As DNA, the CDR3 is TGTGCCAGCAGCCAAGATTGGCTAGCGGGGGGGGATGAGCAGTTCTTC.

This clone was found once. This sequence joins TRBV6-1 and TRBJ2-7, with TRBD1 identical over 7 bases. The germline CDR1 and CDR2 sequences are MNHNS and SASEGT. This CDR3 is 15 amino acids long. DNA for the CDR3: TGTGCCAGCAGTAAAGCCGGGACAGAGGCCTACGAGCAGTACGTC. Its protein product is CASSKAGTEAYEQYV.

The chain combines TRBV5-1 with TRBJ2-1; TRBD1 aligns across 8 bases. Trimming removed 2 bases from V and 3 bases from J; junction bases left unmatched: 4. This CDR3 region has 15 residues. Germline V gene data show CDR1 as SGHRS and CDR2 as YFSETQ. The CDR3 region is CASSFEQGVYNEQFF. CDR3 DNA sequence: TGCGCCAGCAGCTTTGAACAGGGGGTCTACAATGAGCAGTTCTTC.

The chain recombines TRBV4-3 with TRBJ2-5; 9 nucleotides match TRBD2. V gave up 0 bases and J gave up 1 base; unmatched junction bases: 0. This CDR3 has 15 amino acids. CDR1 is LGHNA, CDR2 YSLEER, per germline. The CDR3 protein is CASSQERGGQETQYF. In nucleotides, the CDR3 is TGCGCCAGCAGCCAAGAGCGGGGGGGCCAAGAGACCCAGTACTTC.

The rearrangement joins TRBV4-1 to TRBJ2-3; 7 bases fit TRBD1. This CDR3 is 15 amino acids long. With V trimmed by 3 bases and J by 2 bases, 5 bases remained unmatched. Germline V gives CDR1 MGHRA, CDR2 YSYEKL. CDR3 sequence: CASSHRDSLTDTQYF. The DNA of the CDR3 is TGCGCCAGCAGCCACCGGGACAGTCTCACAGATACGCAGTATTTT.

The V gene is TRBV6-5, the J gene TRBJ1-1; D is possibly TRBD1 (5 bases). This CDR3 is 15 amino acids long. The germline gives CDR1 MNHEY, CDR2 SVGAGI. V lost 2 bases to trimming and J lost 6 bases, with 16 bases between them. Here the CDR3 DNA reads TGTGCCAGCAGTTACGAAAAGGGCGGGACCGCTGAAGCTTTCTTT. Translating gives CASSYEKGGTAEAFF.

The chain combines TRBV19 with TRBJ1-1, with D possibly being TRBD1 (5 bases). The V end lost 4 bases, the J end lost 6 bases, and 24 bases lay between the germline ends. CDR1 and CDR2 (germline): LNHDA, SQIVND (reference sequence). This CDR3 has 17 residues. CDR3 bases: TGTGCCAGTAGTACCTCAAAAGACGGGCTTAGGGGTCCTGAAGCTTTCTTT. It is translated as CASSTSKDGLRGPEAFF.

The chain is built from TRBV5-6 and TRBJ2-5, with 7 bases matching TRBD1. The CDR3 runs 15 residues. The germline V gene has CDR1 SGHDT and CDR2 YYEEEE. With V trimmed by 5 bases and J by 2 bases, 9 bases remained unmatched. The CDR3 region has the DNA TGTGCCAGCAGAAACCCCCACAGGGGACAAGAGACCCAGTACTTC. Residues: CASRNPHRGQETQYF.

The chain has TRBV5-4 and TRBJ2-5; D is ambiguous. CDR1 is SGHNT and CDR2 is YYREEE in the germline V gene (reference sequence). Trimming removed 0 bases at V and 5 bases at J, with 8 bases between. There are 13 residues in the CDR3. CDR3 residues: CASSLVPVETQYF. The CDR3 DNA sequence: TGTGCCAGCAGCTTGGTTCCCGTTGAGACCCAGTACTTC. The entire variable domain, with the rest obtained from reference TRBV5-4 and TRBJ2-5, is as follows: ETGVTQSPTHLIKTRGQQVTLRCSSQSGHNTVSWYQQALGQGPQFIFQYYREEENGRGNFPPRFSGLQFPNYSSELNVNALELDDSALYLCASSLVPVETQYFGPGTRLLVL.

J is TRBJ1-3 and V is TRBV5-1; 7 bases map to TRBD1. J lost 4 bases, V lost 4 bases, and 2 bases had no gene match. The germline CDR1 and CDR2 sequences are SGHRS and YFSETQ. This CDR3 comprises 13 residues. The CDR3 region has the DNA TGCGCCAGCAGCCTGGGACAGGGAAACACCATATATTTT. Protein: CASSLGQGNTIYF.

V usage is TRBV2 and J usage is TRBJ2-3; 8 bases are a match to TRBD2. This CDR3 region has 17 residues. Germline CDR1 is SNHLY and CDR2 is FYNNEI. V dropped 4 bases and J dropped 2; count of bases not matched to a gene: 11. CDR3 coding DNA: TGTGCCAGCAGTGTAACCCCTGGACTAGCACTCACAGATACGCAGTATTTT. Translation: CASSVTPGLALTDTQYF.